The clone carrying this TCR beta chain has at least ten counts. The target antigen is unknown. The CDR3 has 17 residues. V lost 4 bases and J lost 3; bases outside the gene matches: 12. CDR1 and CDR2 (germline): ENHRY, SYGVKD. This sample was included in a study of CD8 T cells in ankylosing spondylitis. Study-level points and caveats: For ankylosing spondylitis blood, a TCR beta motif of seven to nine highly homologous variants appeared characteristic. Disease-linked clones, CD8+, were relatively rare in peripheral blood.

Researchers built TCR beta libraries using quantitative 5'-RACE with molecular barcodes. One entry per CDR3 protein results from TCRdb running MiXCR on the 5' RACE reads. The sample lists about 540,000 distinct CDR3 sequences, roughly 12% seen once, with 6.5% to 7% in the top ten. The sequence derives from a male donor with ankylosing spondylitis. Material for sequencing was blood, either unsorted or a sorted T cell fraction (not recorded which). The J gene is TRBJ2-7, the V gene TRBV10-3, with TRBD2 matching 10 bases. Here the CDR3 DNA reads TGTGCCATCAGTGCTGGTTCTAGCGGGAGTCGGAGCTACGAGCAGTACTTC. Translated, it gives CAISAGSSGSRSYEQYF.